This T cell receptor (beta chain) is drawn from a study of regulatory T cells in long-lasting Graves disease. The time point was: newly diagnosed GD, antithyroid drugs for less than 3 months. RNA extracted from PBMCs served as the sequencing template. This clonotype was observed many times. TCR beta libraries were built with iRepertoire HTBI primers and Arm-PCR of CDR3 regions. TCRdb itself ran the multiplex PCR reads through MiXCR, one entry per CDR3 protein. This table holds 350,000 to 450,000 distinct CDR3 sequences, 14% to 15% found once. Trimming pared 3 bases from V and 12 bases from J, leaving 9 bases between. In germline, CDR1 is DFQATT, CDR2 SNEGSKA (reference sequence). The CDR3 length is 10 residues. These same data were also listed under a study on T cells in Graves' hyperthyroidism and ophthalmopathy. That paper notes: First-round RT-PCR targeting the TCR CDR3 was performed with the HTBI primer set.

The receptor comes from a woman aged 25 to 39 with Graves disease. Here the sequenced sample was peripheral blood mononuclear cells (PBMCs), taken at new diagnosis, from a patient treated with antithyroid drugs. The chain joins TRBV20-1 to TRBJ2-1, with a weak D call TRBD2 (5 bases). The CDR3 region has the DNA TGCAGTGCTAGGCCGGACTTGCAGTTCTTC. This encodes CSARPDLQFF.